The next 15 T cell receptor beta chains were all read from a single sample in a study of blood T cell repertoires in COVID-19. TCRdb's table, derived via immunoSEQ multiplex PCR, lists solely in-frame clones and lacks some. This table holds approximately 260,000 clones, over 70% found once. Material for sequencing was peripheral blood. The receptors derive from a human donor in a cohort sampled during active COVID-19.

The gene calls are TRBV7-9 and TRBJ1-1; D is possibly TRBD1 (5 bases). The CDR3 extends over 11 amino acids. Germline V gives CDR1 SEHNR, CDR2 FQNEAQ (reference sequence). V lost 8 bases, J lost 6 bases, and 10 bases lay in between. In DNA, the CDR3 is TGTGCCAGCGGCCTCAGGGCTGAAGCTTTCTTT. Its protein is CASGLRAEAFF.

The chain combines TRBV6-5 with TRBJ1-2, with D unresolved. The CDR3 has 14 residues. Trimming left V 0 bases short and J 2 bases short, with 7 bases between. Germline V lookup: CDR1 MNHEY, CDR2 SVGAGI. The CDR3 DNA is TGTGCCAGCAGTTACTCCCCGGGGAACTATGGCTACACCTTC. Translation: CASSYSPGNYGYTF.

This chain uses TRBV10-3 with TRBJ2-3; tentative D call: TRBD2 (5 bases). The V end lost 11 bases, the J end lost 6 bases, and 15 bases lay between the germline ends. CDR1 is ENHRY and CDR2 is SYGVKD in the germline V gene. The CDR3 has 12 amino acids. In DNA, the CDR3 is TGTGCCGTAGGCCGGGAAGGTGATACGCAGTATTTT. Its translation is CAVGREGDTQYF.

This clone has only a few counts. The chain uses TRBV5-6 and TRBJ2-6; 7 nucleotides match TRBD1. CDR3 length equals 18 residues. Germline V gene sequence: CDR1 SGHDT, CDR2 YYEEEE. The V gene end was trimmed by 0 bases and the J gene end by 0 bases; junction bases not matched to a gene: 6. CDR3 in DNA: TGTGCCAGCAGCTTGGGTTCGACAGGGAACTCTGGGGCCAACGTCCTGACTTTC. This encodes CASSLGSTGNSGANVLTF. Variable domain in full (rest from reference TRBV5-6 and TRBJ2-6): DAGVTQSPTHLIKTRGQQVTLRCSPKSGHDTVSWYQQALGQGPQFIFQYYEEEERQRGNFPDRFSGHQFPNYSSELNVNALLLGDSALYLCASSLGSTGNSGANVLTFGAGSRLTVL.

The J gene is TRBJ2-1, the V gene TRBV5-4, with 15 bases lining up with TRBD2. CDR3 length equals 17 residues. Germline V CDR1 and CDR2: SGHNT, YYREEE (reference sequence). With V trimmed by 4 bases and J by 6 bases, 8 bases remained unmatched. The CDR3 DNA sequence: TGTGCCAGCAGCCCTAACGGACTAGCGGGGGGGGTCAATGAGCAGTTCTTC. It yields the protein CASSPNGLAGGVNEQFF.

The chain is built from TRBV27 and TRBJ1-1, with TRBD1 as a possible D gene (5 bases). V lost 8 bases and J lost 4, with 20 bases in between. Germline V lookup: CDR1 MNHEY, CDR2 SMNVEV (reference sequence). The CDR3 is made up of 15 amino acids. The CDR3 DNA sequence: TGTGCCAGCGCACACCAGGGTTTGGCGAGCACTGAAGCTTTCTTT. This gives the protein CASAHQGLASTEAFF.

DNA of the CDR3: TGTGCCAGCTCATCAACCGGGAGAAATAATTCACCCCTCCACTTT. Amino acid sequence: CASSSTGRNNSPLHF. V and J are TRBV18 and TRBJ1-6; the D is unclear. Germline V gene sequence: CDR1 KGHSH, CDR2 LQKENI. Between the trimmed V and J ends, which lost 5 bases and 5 bases, there was a span of 13 bases. This CDR3 is built from 15 residues.

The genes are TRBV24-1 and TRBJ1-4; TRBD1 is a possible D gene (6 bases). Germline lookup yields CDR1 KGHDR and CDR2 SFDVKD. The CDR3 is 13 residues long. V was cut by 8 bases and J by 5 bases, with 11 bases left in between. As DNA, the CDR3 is TGTGCCACCACCAGGGGCCCCAATGAAAAACTGTTTTTT. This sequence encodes CATTRGPNEKLFF.

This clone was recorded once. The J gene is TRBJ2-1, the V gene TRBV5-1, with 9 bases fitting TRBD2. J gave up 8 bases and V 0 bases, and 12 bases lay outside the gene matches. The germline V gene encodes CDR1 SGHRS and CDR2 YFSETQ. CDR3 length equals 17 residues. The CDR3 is CASSLVGGRALLDEQFF. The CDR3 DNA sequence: TGCGCCAGCAGCTTGGTGGGCGGGAGGGCCCTTCTTGATGAGCAGTTCTTC.

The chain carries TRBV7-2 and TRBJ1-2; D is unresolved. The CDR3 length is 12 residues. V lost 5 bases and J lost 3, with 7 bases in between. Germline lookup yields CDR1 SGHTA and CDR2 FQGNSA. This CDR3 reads CASSRVHYGYTF. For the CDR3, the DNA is TGTGCCAGCAGCCGCGTCCACTATGGCTACACCTTC.

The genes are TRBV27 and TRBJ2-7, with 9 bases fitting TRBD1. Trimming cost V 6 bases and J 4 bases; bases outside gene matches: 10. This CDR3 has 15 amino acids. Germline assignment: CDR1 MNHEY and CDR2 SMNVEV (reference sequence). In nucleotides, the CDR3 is TGTGCCAGCAGAAACTTTTGGGACAGGGCTTACGAGCAGTACTTC. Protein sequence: CASRNFWDRAYEQYF.

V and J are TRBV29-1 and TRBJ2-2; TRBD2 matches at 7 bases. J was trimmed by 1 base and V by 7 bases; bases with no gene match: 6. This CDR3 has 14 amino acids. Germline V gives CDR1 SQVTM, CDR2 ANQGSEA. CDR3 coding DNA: TGCAGCGACCGGGAGGCAGAGAACACCGGGGAGCTGTTTTTT. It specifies CSDREAENTGELFF.

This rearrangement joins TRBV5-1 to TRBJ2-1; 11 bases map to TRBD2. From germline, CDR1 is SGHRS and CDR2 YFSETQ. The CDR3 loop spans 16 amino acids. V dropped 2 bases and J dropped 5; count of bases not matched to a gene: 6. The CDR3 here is CASSFRLAGGNNEQFF. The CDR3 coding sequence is TGCGCCAGCAGCTTTCGTCTAGCGGGGGGTAACAATGAGCAGTTCTTC.

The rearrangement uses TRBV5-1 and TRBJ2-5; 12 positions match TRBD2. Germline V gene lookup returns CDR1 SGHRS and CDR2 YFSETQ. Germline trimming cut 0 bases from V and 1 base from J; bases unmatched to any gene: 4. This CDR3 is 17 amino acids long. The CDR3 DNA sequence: TGCGCCAGCAGCTTGGGACTAGCGGGGGTACTCCAAGAGACCCAGTACTTC. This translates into CASSLGLAGVLQETQYF. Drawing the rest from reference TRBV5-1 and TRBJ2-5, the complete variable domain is KAGVTQTPRYLIKTRGQQVTLSCSPISGHRSVSWYQQTPGQGLQFLFEYFSETQRNKGNFPGRFSGRQFSNSRSEMNVSTLELGDSALYLCASSLGLAGVLQETQYFGPGTRLLVL.

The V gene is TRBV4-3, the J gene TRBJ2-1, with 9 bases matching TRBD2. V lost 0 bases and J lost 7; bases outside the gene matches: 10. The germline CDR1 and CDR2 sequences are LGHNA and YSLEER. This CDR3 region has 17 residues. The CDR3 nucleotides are TGCGCCAGCAGCCAAGAGTTTATGGCTAGCGGGATGAATGAGCAGTTCTTC. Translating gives CASSQEFMASGMNEQFF.